This entry is about one T cell receptor beta chain. What it binds is unknown. A read error may explain this, as a much larger clone is one base away. The sample originates from a study of molecular identifiers for immune sequencing clone quantification. Turning to the study itself: RNA from around 20,000 or 100,000 naive CD8 cells was split five ways in replicates, with four sequenced. General observations from the study: Clones above 20 RNA copies held over 97% of effector molecules, under 1% in naive cells.

Sorting isolated naive CD8 T cells as CD8+CD4-CCR7+CD45RA+ events. The CDR3 runs 15 residues. Deletions cut 8 bases from V and 4 bases from J, with 20 bases between. One entry per CDR3 protein, called by TCRdb with MiXCR from the PCR reads. The table has approximately 630,000 distinct CDR3 sequences, 25% seen once. The receptor comes from a human donor in good health. Some libraries in this study had Jurkat cell RNA spiked in. The chain links TRBV5-3 to TRBJ2-3; D is possibly TRBD2 (7 bases). TRBV5-3 is identified as an open reading frame with a role that is uncertain. The specimen was naive CD8+ T cells from blood, with Jurkat cell RNA spiked in. Noted subset: FACS-sorted CD8+CD4-CCR7+CD45RA+ naive T cells. The CDR3 bases are TGTGCCAGCAGCCCGATGGGGGGGGCCGCAGATACGCAGTATTTT. Translating gives CASSPMGGAADTQYF.